This T cell receptor beta chain appears in the sequencing data of a study of T cell changes during pregnancy in multiple sclerosis (dated by TCRdb to the late 2010s). Broadly, across the study: The study looked at changes in the T cell repertoire across pregnancy in women with multiple sclerosis.

On this clone itself: The antigen it recognizes is unknown. Per-base quality was not reported, and no clone a single base away is much larger than it.

The CDR3 measures 12 amino acids from cysteine to phenylalanine. The DNA shown is the 36-base CDR3, in frame from base 1. V lost 6 bases and J lost 4 bases, and the count of bases not matched to a germline gene is 2. Based on the germline V gene, the CDR1 and CDR2 sequences are SNHLY and FYNNEI. Library preparation used the immunoSEQ multiplex PCR assay. TCRdb holds this immuneACCESS table with in-frame rearrangements only. Some clones are missing; in checked studies, unresolved V genes explain under half, and the rest has no known cause. This sample is represented by more than 65,000 clones; over 85% of them were singletons. Approximately 0.2% of the sample belongs to the ten largest clones.

The clonotype originates from a female donor with multiple sclerosis, enrolled in a pregnancy study. The chain is assembled from TRBV2 and TRBJ1-2; 7 bases in the junction line up with TRBD1. This material consisted of CD4+ T cells from peripheral blood mononuclear cells, taken before pregnancy. The DNA sequence reads TGTGCCAGCAGGGGGGACAGCTATGGCTACACCTTC. The encoded protein is CASRGDSYGYTF.